The 5 T cell receptor beta chains given below trace back to one sample, sequenced in a study of shared clonotypes between healthy human individuals. Using immunoSEQ multiplex PCR, the repertoire was profiled, and TCRdb retains in-frame clones only, with some absent. Of about 1.9 million clones in the sample, 93% were seen once. CD45RO-negative, CCR7-positively selected cells formed the naive CD8 fraction, excluding terminally differentiated effector memory CD45RA+ cells. The material sequenced was naive CD8+ T cells from PBMCs. The receptors come from a young man in good health. Some clones in this sample may be carry-over from other donors' samples.

The chain recombines TRBV2 with TRBJ1-4, with D possibly being TRBD1 (6 bases). Trimming removed 9 bases from V and 0 bases from J, with 8 bases in between. The CDR3 runs to 13 residues. The V gene's germline CDR1 is SNHLY and CDR2 FYNNEI. CDR3: CARGHTTNEKLFF. As DNA, the CDR3 is TGTGCCAGGGGACACACAACTAATGAAAAACTGTTTTTT.

The J gene is TRBJ1-1, the V gene TRBV27, with 7 nucleotides matching TRBD1. With V trimmed by 2 bases and J by 5 bases, 5 bases remained unmatched. From germline, CDR1 is MNHEY and CDR2 SMNVEV (reference sequence). This CDR3 region has 14 residues. The CDR3 region has the DNA TGTGCCAGCAGTTTAATCCAGGGGGAAACTGAAGCTTTCTTT. This encodes CASSLIQGETEAFF.

The chain joins TRBV6-5 to TRBJ1-1, with 8 bases fitting TRBD1. J was trimmed by 4 bases and V by 9 bases; bases with no gene match: 7. This CDR3 comprises 13 residues. Germline-derived CDR1 and CDR2 are MNHEY and SVGAGI. CDR3 region: CASTQGASTEAFF. CDR3 nucleotide sequence: TGTGCCAGTACGCAGGGGGCGTCCACTGAAGCTTTCTTT.

The V call is TRBV19, the J call TRBJ1-1; D is undetermined. This CDR3 is built from 14 residues. Germline-derived CDR1 and CDR2 are LNHDA and SQIVND (reference sequence). Trimming cost V 8 bases and J 2 bases, with 15 bases left between them. Here the CDR3 reads CASSGWATNTEAFF. The CDR3 DNA sequence: TGTGCCAGTTCCGGGTGGGCGACCAACACTGAAGCTTTCTTT.

The CDR3 region has the DNA TGTGCCAGCAGATCGGGACCGGGTATGGGGGAGCTGTTTTTT. Amino acids: CASRSGPGMGELFF. The V and J genes are TRBV6-1 and TRBJ2-2; D might be TRBD1 or TRBD2, each matching 5 bases. The CDR3 runs to 14 residues. Trimming took off 6 bases at V and 8 bases at J, with 16 bases between the two ends. Germline V gene data show CDR1 as MNHNS and CDR2 as SASEGT.